This TCR beta chain comes out of a study of T-cell memory formation after mild COVID-19. This clonotype was observed at least ten times. TCRdb passed the 5' RACE reads through MiXCR, listing each CDR3 protein once. The data hold about 88,000 distinct CDR3 sequences, with roughly 25% observed a single time. This TCR derives from a man aged 18 to 29 who had mild COVID-19 (a few samples of this study predate the infection). Cell type and time point are not known. The sample was PBMCs or a T cell subset sorted from them (not recorded which).

Here the CDR3 reads CASSPGSGYEQYF. The CDR3 DNA is TGTGCCAGCAGCCCCGGGTCGGGATACGAGCAGTACTTC. The rearrangement uses TRBV12-3 or TRBV12-4 and TRBJ2-7; tentatively, D is TRBD2 (5 bases). V was clipped by 6 bases and J by 4 bases, with 13 bases between them. The CDR3 is 13 amino acids.